The clone carrying this T cell receptor (beta chain) was seen once. Its antigen remains unknown. The J segment lost 10 bases and the V segment lost 7 bases, leaving 6 bases of the junction unmatched. This CDR3 has 14 residues. Germline lookup yields CDR1 LGHNT and CDR2 FRNRAP. This entry is derived from a study of T-cell memory formation after mild COVID-19. Overall study: The TCR clusters were mostly specific to one donor.

Broader study findings: CD4+ contracting clones were mainly CM and EM; CD8+ ones, EMRA.

5'RACE primed at constant segments yielded TCR alpha and TCR beta cDNA libraries bearing sample barcodes and UMIs. TCRdb itself ran the 5' RACE reads through MiXCR, one entry per CDR3 protein. The sample contains about 560,000 distinct CDR3 sequences, around 17% of which appear only once. This chain joins TRBV12-5 and TRBJ2-1, with 14 bases that match TRBD2. Material: PBMCs or a T cell subset sorted from them (not recorded which). This clonotype originated in an adult woman who had mild COVID-19 (a few samples of this study predate the infection). Cell type and time point are not known. The chain's CDR3 is CASEGTSGSREQFF. Here the CDR3 DNA reads TGTGCTAGTGAAGGGACTAGCGGGAGTAGGGAGCAGTTCTTC.